One sample yielded the 14 T cell receptor beta chains listed below, sequenced in a study of CD8+ T cells in alopecia areata. The sequencing template was cDNA reverse transcribed from extracted RNA. TCRdb keeps only in-frame clones here, not all; method: immunoSEQ multiplex PCR. The sample includes a few hundred thousand clones, about 61% of them seen just once. Material for sequencing was CD8+ T cells sorted from blood. The receptor set was obtained from a human donor in good health.

The chain uses TRBV25-1 and TRBJ1-5; 7 bases are shared with TRBD1. The CDR3 extends over 12 amino acids. V trimming: 10 bases; J trimming: 5 bases; junction bases outside the gene matches: 5. CDR1 MGHDK and CDR2 SYGVNS come from the germline V gene. The CDR3 protein is CAKTGTYQPQHF. The CDR3 nucleotides read TGTGCCAAGACAGGGACATATCAGCCCCAGCATTTT.

The chain uses TRBV10-2 and TRBJ2-5, with no clear D. Trimming cost V 6 bases and J 4 bases, with 12 bases left between them. From germline, CDR1 is WSHSY and CDR2 SAAADI. The CDR3 spans 13 residues. The CDR3 here is CASRDRDGETQYF. Written as DNA, the CDR3 is TGCGCCAGCAGGGATAGAGACGGAGAGACCCAGTACTTC.

This sequence joins TRBV19 and TRBJ1-2; unclear D gene. Germline CDR1 LNHDA, CDR2 SQIVND (reference sequence). This CDR3 has 11 residues. V was trimmed by 7 bases and J by 7 bases, leaving 10 bases between them. CDR3 sequence (DNA): TGTGCCAGTACAGCGGGAGGTGGCTACACCTTC. Its protein product is CASTAGGGYTF. Using reference TRBV19 and TRBJ1-2 for the parts outside the CDR3, the full variable domain is DGGITQSPKYLFRKEGQNVTLSCEQNLNHDAMYWYRQDPGQGLRLIYYSQIVNDFQKGDIAEGYSVSREKKESFPLTVTSAQKNPTAFYLCASTAGGGYTFGSGTRLTVV.

The chain uses TRBV27 and TRBJ2-7; no clear D. The germline V gene encodes CDR1 MNHEY and CDR2 SMNVEV (reference sequence). This CDR3 contains 13 residues. Trimming took off 3 bases at V and 6 bases at J, with 12 bases between the two ends. CDR3 nucleotide sequence: TGTGCCAGCAGTTTTTTTCCCCCGGGCGAGCAGTACTTC. This codes for CASSFFPPGEQYF.

The rearrangement links TRBV27 to TRBJ1-6, with a possible D match to TRBD1 (6 bases). CDR1 MNHEY and CDR2 SMNVEV come from the germline V gene (reference sequence). This CDR3 is 15 amino acids long. Trimming cost V 0 bases and J 6 bases, with 9 bases left between them. The CDR3 sequence: CASSLSTGPNSPLHF. CDR3 DNA: TGTGCCAGCAGTTTATCGACAGGCCCTAATTCACCCCTCCACTTT.

Concerning this clone itself: One end of the junction varies from germline; a read error may be responsible. The chain recombines TRBV5-1 with TRBJ1-2; D ambiguous. Germline values: CDR1 SGHRS, CDR2 YFSETQ. The CDR3 has 14 residues. The CDR3 sequence is CASTLTNPNYGYTF. As DNA, the CDR3 is TGCGCCAGCACCTTGACAAATCCTAACTATGGCTACACCTTC.

The chain joins TRBV4-1 to TRBJ1-6; 9 nucleotides match TRBD1. From germline, CDR1 is MGHRA and CDR2 YSYEKL. The length of the CDR3 is 15 residues. The V gene end was trimmed by 2 bases and the J gene end by 10 bases; junction bases not matched to a gene: 6. The CDR3 bases are TGCGCCAGCAGCCAATTAAACAGGGGGCCATCACCCCTCCACTTT. Encoded protein: CASSQLNRGPSPLHF.

V is TRBV15 and J is TRBJ1-2, with a possible D match to TRBD1 (5 bases). The CDR3 length is 14 residues. Deletions cut 3 bases from V and 5 bases from J, with 13 bases between. In germline, CDR1 is LNHNV, CDR2 YYDKDF (reference sequence). DNA of the CDR3: TGTGCCACCAGCAGTGGAGCGGGACCGTATGGCTACACCTTC. Translation: CATSSGAGPYGYTF.

V is TRBV29-1 and J is TRBJ1-1; weak D call: TRBD1 (5 bases). Trimming cost V 1 base and J 3 bases, with 15 bases left between them. This CDR3 has 15 amino acids. Germline V lookup: CDR1 SQVTM, CDR2 ANQGSEA. Here the CDR3 reads CSVEGTPKGDTEAFF. CDR3 DNA sequence: TGCAGCGTTGAAGGGACACCTAAAGGGGACACTGAAGCTTTCTTT. Based on the CDR3 plus reference TRBV29-1 and TRBJ1-1, the full variable domain is SAVISQKPSRDICQRGTSLTIQCQVDSQVTMMFWYRQQPGQSLTLIATANQGSEATYESGFVIDKFPISRPNLTFSTLTVSNMSPEDSSIYLCSVEGTPKGDTEAFFGQGTRLTVV.

V is TRBV20-1 and J is TRBJ2-5, with D uncertain. Per germline, CDR1 DFQATT and CDR2 SNEGSKA (reference sequence). V lost 6 bases, J lost 5 bases, and 7 bases lay in between. The CDR3 extends over 10 amino acids. Here the CDR3 DNA reads TGCAGTGCACCTATGGAGACCCAGTACTTC. This codes for CSAPMETQYF.

The chain links TRBV20-1 to TRBJ2-7; D may be TRBD1 (6 bases). CDR1 and CDR2 from the germline V gene are DFQATT and SNEGSKA (reference sequence). Between the trimmed V and J ends, which lost 6 bases and 3 bases, there was a span of 9 bases. This CDR3 is built from 11 residues. This CDR3 is CSARDNYEQYF. The CDR3 DNA reads TGCAGTGCCAGGGACAACTACGAGCAGTACTTC.

In DNA, the CDR3 is TGCGCCAGCAGCTCAGGGGGCTCTGGGGCCAACGTCCTGACTTTC. It is translated as CASSSGGSGANVLTF. The chain links TRBV5-1 to TRBJ2-6; the match to TRBD1 covers 7 bases. Per germline, CDR1 SGHRS and CDR2 YFSETQ. This CDR3 spans 15 amino acids. V shed 3 bases and J 0 bases; nucleotides not matched to a gene: 0. Using reference TRBV5-1 and TRBJ2-6 for the parts outside the CDR3, the full variable domain is KAGVTQTPRYLIKTRGQQVTLSCSPISGHRSVSWYQQTPGQGLQFLFEYFSETQRNKGNFPGRFSGRQFSNSRSEMNVSTLELGDSALYLCASSSGGSGANVLTFGAGSRLTVL.

CDR3: CAWSMASGPYEQYF. CDR3 DNA: TGTGCCTGGAGTATGGCCTCGGGGCCCTACGAGCAGTACTTC. The rearrangement uses TRBV30 and TRBJ2-7; either TRBD1 or TRBD2 may supply D (5 bases each). V dropped 2 bases and J dropped 2 bases, with 13 bases sitting between them. There are 14 residues in the CDR3. Looked up from germline, CDR1 is GTSNPN and CDR2 is SVGIG (reference sequence).

This clone was counted only a few times. The J gene is TRBJ2-5, the V gene TRBV29-1; D tentatively fits TRBD1 or TRBD2 (5 bases each). The CDR3 runs 14 residues. V shed 5 bases and J shed 4 bases, with 17 bases lying between them. Germline-derived CDR1 and CDR2 are SQVTM and ANQGSEA. CDR3 in amino acids: CSVFRQGDPETQYF. The DNA of the CDR3 is TGCAGCGTTTTTCGGCAGGGAGATCCAGAGACCCAGTACTTC. The complete variable domain, with remaining parts taken from reference TRBV29-1 and TRBJ2-5, reads SAVISQKPSRDICQRGTSLTIQCQVDSQVTMMFWYRQQPGQSLTLIATANQGSEATYESGFVIDKFPISRPNLTFSTLTVSNMSPEDSSIYLCSVFRQGDPETQYFGPGTRLLVL.